This is a list of T cell receptor beta chains from one sample in a study of shared clonotypes between healthy human individuals. The assay was immunoSEQ multiplex PCR, and TCRdb's table has in-frame clones only and misses some. The table lists fewer than 800,000 clones, roughly nine tenths of them singletons, with 20% to 25% in the top ten. Sequenced input: naive CD8+ T cells sorted from blood. The source of these receptors is a man aged 30-40 years in good health. CDR3s include the opening cysteine and the closing phenylalanine or tryptophan. The D gene is left open where the match is weak. Clone size is given for some rows only: seen once, a few or many times, or a class if the clone is expanded.

v_gene	len	d_gene	abundance	j_gene	CDR3aa	CDR3nt
TRBV5-8	15	NA	NA	TRBJ2-5	CASSLGHAAGETQYF	TGTGCCAGCAGCTTGGGACACGCGGCGGGAGAGACCCAGTACTTC
TRBV27	14	NA	once	TRBJ2-7	CASSPTPDIYEQYF	TGTGCCAGCAGTCCGACTCCGGACATCTACGAGCAGTACTTC
TRBV9	15	NA	NA	TRBJ1-5	CASSVAGNLAQPQHF	TGTGCCAGCAGCGTAGCTGGAAATCTCGCCCAGCCCCAGCATTTT
TRBV27	14	NA	NA	TRBJ2-5	CASKGGGRVETQYF	TGTGCCAGCAAAGGAGGGGGACGGGTAGAGACCCAGTACTTC
TRBV28	14	NA	NA	TRBJ2-7	CASTPGQGRNEQYF	TGTGCCAGCACCCCCGGGCAGGGAAGGAACGAGCAGTACTTC
TRBV5-5	13	NA	once	TRBJ1-1	CASSSLRSTEAFF	TGTGCCAGCAGCTCCCTTAGGAGCACTGAAGCTTTCTTT
TRBV27	13	TRBD1	NA	TRBJ2-1	CASTGQGVHEQFF	TGTGCCAGCACCGGACAGGGGGTCCATGAGCAGTTCTTC
TRBV7-9	16	NA	NA	TRBJ2-7	CASKGDPGTYSYEQYF	TGTGCCAGCAAAGGGGACCCCGGGACTTATTCCTACGAGCAGTACTTC
TRBV28	14	TRBD1	NA	TRBJ2-5	CASSVTGSKETQYF	TGTGCCAGCAGTGTGACAGGGTCCAAAGAGACCCAGTACTTC
TRBV2	13	NA	NA	TRBJ1-1	CASSEGGATEAFF	TGTGCCAGCAGTGAAGGGGGAGCCACTGAAGCTTTCTTT
TRBV15	15	TRBD1	NA	TRBJ2-7	CATSRARDRGAEQYF	TGTGCCACCAGCAGAGCCCGGGACAGGGGCGCCGAGCAGTACTTC
TRBV7-9	16	TRBD1	NA	TRBJ1-5	CASSPTRQGVGQPQHF	TGTGCCAGCAGCCCTACTAGACAGGGGGTGGGTCAGCCCCAGCATTTT
TRBV2	11	NA	NA	TRBJ2-2	CASRRGPELFF	TGTGCCAGCAGGCGGGGCCCGGAGCTGTTTTTT
TRBV4-1	14	TRBD2	once	TRBJ2-1	CASSQGRAGDEQFF	TGCGCCAGCAGCCAAGGGCGGGCGGGGGATGAGCAGTTCTTC
TRBV7-9	16	TRBD2	NA	TRBJ2-1	CASSPWTSGNDNEQFF	TGTGCCAGCAGCCCCTGGACTAGCGGGAACGACAATGAGCAGTTCTTC
TRBV2	12	NA	NA	TRBJ2-2	CAPGGIGGELFF	TGTGCTCCCGGAGGGATTGGCGGGGAGCTGTTTTTT
TRBV4-1	14	NA	NA	TRBJ2-7	CASSQDPSPYEQYF	TGCGCCAGCAGCCAAGATCCCAGCCCCTACGAGCAGTACTTC
TRBV7-9	14	TRBD1	NA	TRBJ2-7	CASSFRDRGYEQYF	TGTGCCAGCAGCTTCCGGGACAGGGGATACGAGCAGTACTTC
TRBV15	14	NA	NA	TRBJ2-1	CATSRLPSYNEQFF	TGTGCCACCAGCAGGCTCCCCTCCTACAATGAGCAGTTCTTC
TRBV7-9	18	TRBD1	few	TRBJ1-1	CASSPSGTGSDYNTEAFF	TGTGCCAGCAGCCCCTCCGGGACAGGGAGTGACTATAACACTGAAGCTTTCTTT
TRBV6-1	18	TRBD1	NA	TRBJ1-5	CASSDGGQGVVSNQPQHF	TGTGCCAGCAGTGATGGGGGACAGGGGGTGGTTAGCAATCAGCCCCAGCATTTT
TRBV4-1	15	NA	NA	TRBJ2-1	CASSQVQGSYNEQFF	TGCGCCAGCAGCCAAGTACAAGGCTCCTACAATGAGCAGTTCTTC
TRBV29-1	11	NA	NA	TRBJ2-1	CSVPRGYEQFF	TGCAGCGTCCCTAGGGGCTATGAGCAGTTCTTC
TRBV5-1	13	TRBD1	NA	TRBJ2-7	CASSHGQGYEQYF	TGCGCCAGCAGCCACGGACAGGGCTACGAGCAGTACTTC
TRBV5-6	15	NA	NA	TRBJ2-7	CASSLWSGNTYEQYF	TGTGCCAGCAGCTTGTGGTCGGGCAACACCTACGAGCAGTACTTC
TRBV6-1	13	TRBD2	NA	TRBJ2-2	CATAGGYTGELFF	TGTGCCACTGCCGGGGGGTACACCGGGGAGCTGTTTTTT
TRBV7-9	16	NA	NA	TRBJ2-3	CASSFFPGGSTDTQYF	TGTGCCAGCAGCTTCTTCCCAGGAGGGAGCACAGATACGCAGTATTTT
TRBV27	13	NA	once	TRBJ2-1	CASTGRGYNEQFF	TGTGCCAGCACTGGCAGGGGCTACAATGAGCAGTTCTTC
TRBV6-1	14	NA	NA	TRBJ2-1	CASSGPRPRNEQFF	TGTGCCAGCAGTGGACCTCGACCCCGCAATGAGCAGTTCTTC
TRBV10-1	17	TRBD1	once	TRBJ2-7	CASSGKRQGESSYEQYF	TGCGCCAGCAGTGGAAAGCGACAGGGCGAAAGCTCCTACGAGCAGTACTTC
TRBV28	14	NA	NA	TRBJ1-1	CASSPLEMRAEAFF	TGTGCCAGCAGCCCCCTCGAAATGCGAGCTGAAGCTTTCTTT
TRBV5-4	17	TRBD1	NA	TRBJ1-2	CASSFTPGQVASDGYTF	TGTGCCAGCAGTTTCACACCGGGACAGGTGGCTTCCGATGGCTACACCTTC
TRBV11-2	14	NA	NA	TRBJ2-5	CASSLASALETQYF	TGTGCCAGCAGCTTAGCTAGCGCATTAGAGACCCAGTACTTC
TRBV7-9	15	NA	NA	TRBJ2-3	CASRNSRGSSDTQYF	TGTGCCAGCAGAAACTCCCGAGGGAGCTCAGATACGCAGTATTTT
TRBV27	17	TRBD1	NA	TRBJ2-7	CASSLSWAGGSYYEQYF	TGTGCCAGCAGTTTATCGTGGGCAGGGGGCTCTTACTACGAGCAGTACTTC
TRBV28	13	TRBD1	NA	TRBJ2-7	CASISDRDYEQYF	TGTGCCAGCATATCCGACAGGGACTACGAGCAGTACTTC
TRBV14	14	TRBD2	once	TRBJ2-7	CASSSTGGFHEQYF	TGTGCCAGCAGCTCCACGGGAGGGTTCCACGAGCAGTACTTC
TRBV4-1	14	NA	NA	TRBJ2-7	CASSQAGLTYEQYF	TGCGCCAGCAGCCAAGCCGGCCTCACCTACGAGCAGTACTTC
TRBV11-2	15	TRBD1	NA	TRBJ2-1	CASSFGQGGYNEQFF	TGTGCCAGCAGCTTCGGACAGGGTGGTTACAATGAGCAGTTCTTC
TRBV10-1	15	TRBD1	NA	TRBJ2-7	CASSDRQGAGYEQYF	TGCGCCAGCAGCGATAGACAGGGGGCTGGGTACGAGCAGTACTTC
TRBV27	16	NA	medium-sized	TRBJ2-3	CASSAPAGAGTDTQYF	TGTGCCAGCAGTGCCCCTGCGGGCGCAGGCACAGATACGCAGTATTTT
TRBV30	16	NA	NA	TRBJ1-1	CAWIPIDPLGYTEAFF	TGTGCCTGGATCCCGATAGATCCCTTGGGGTACACTGAAGCTTTCTTT
TRBV7-8	13	TRBD2	NA	TRBJ2-7	CASSKTSGYEQYF	TGTGCCAGCAGCAAAACTAGCGGATACGAGCAGTACTTC
TRBV6-6	15	TRBD2	NA	TRBJ2-7	CASTFGSGRSYEQYF	TGTGCCAGCACCTTCGGAAGCGGGAGGTCGTACGAGCAGTACTTC
TRBV27	19	NA	NA	TRBJ1-5	CASSPSGSGTSYSNQPQHF	TGTGCCAGCAGTCCTAGTGGCAGCGGGACTAGCTATAGCAATCAGCCCCAGCATTTT
TRBV7-9	14	NA	NA	TRBJ2-5	CASTDLGPQETQYF	TGTGCCAGCACCGACTTGGGGCCCCAAGAGACCCAGTACTTC
TRBV6-6	16	TRBD2	NA	TRBJ2-3	CASTQLIGGTRSTQYF	TGTGCCAGCACCCAGTTAATTGGGGGGACTAGGAGTACGCAGTATTTT
TRBV27	16	NA	once	TRBJ1-5	CASSLSFRGSNQPQHF	TGTGCCAGCAGTTTATCTTTCAGGGGTAGCAATCAGCCCCAGCATTTT